This T cell receptor beta chain was identified during a study of blood T cell repertoires in COVID-19. The CDR3 has 13 residues. CDR1 and CDR2 (germline): MGHDK, SYGVNS. The ends were cut back, 4 bases at V and 7 bases at J, with 13 bases in the middle. Libraries were prepared by immunoSEQ multiplex PCR; TCRdb keeps only in-frame clonotypes and omits some of them. The sample lists 140,000 to 150,000 clones, over 65% occurring once. Sequencing was performed on PBMCs or T cells enriched from blood (not recorded which). The TCR was taken from a woman between 50 and 59 years old who had recovered from COVID-19. The gene calls are TRBV25-1 and TRBJ1-2; no clear D. CDR3 nucleotide sequence: TGTGCCAGCAGTGCTAGTACGGTCGGTGGCTACACCTTC. It codes for CASSASTVGGYTF.